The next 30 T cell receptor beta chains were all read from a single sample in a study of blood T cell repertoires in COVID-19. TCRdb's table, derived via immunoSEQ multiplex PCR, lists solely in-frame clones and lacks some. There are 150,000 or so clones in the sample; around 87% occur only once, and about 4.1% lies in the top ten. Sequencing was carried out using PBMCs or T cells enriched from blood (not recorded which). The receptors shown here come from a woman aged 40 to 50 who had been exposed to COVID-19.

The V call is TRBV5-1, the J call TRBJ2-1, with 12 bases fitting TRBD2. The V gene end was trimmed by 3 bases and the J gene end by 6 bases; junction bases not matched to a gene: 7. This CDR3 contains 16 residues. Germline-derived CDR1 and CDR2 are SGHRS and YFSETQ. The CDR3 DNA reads TGCGCCAGCAGCTCGGAAACTAGCGGGAGGACCAATGAGCAGTTCTTC. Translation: CASSSETSGRTNEQFF.

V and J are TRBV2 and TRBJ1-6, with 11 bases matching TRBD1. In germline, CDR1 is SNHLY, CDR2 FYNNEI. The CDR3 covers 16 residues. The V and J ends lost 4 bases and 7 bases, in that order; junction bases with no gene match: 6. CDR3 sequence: CASSAGQGVPNSPLHF. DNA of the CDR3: TGTGCCAGCAGTGCGGGACAGGGGGTTCCCAATTCACCCCTCCACTTT.

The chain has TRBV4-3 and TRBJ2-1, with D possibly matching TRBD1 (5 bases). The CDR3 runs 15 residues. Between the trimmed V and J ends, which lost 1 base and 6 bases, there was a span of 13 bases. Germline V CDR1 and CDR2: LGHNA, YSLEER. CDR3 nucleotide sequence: TGCGCCAGCAGCCAAGTCGTGCAGGGTACCAATGAGCAGTTCTTC. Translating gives CASSQVVQGTNEQFF.

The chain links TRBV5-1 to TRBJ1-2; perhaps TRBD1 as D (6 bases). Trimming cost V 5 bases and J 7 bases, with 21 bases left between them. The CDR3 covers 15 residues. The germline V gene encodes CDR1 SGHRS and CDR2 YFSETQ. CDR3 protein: CASSLQEDSWGGYTF. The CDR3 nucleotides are TGCGCCAGCAGTTTGCAGGAGGACAGCTGGGGTGGCTACACCTTC.

DNA of the CDR3: TGTGCCAGCAGGGTCGATCTTTCGGGGTTTCTCTACACCTTC. Amino acids: CASRVDLSGFLYTF. The chain uses TRBV7-9 and TRBJ1-2; D remains unclear. CDR1 is SEHNR, CDR2 FQNEAQ, per germline (reference sequence). The CDR3 has 14 amino acids. The germline V and J ends were trimmed by 6 bases and 10 bases, with 21 bases remaining between them.

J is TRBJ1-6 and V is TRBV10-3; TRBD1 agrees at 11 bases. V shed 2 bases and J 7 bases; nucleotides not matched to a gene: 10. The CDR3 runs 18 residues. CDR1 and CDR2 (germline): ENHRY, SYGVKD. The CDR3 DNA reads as TGTGCCATCAGTGAGGAGACGGACAGGGGGCGTAGGAATTCACCCCTCCACTTT. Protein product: CAISEETDRGRRNSPLHF.

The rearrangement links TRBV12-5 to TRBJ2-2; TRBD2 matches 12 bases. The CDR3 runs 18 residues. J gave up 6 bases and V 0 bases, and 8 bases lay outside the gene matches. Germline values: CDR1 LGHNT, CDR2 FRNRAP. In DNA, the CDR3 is TGTGCTAGTGGTTTGGTACTCCGGACTAGCGGGGAAGCCGGGGAGCTGTTTTTT. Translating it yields CASGLVLRTSGEAGELFF.

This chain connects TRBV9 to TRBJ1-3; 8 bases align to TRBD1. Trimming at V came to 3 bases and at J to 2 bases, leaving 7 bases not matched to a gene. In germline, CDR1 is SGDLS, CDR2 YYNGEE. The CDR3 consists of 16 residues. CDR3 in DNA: TGTGCCAGCAGCGCACGACAGGGGTTTACTGGAAACACCATATATTTT. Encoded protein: CASSARQGFTGNTIYF.

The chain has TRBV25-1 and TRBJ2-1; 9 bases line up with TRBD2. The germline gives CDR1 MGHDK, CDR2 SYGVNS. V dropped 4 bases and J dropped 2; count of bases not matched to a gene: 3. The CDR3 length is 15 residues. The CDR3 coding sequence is TGTGCCAGCAGTGCAAGCGGGGGGCCCTACAATGAGCAGTTCTTC. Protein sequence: CASSASGGPYNEQFF.

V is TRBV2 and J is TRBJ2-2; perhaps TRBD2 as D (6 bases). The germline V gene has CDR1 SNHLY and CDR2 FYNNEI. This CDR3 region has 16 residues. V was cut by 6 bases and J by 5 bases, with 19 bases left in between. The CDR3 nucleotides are TGTGCCAGCAGGGATTGGGTGCGGGGCAGGACCGGGGAGCTGTTTTTT. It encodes CASRDWVRGRTGELFF.

CDR3 amino acids: CSFRDSNTEAFF. The DNA for the CDR3 is TGCAGCTTCCGGGACTCGAACACTGAAGCTTTCTTT. The gene calls are TRBV29-1 and TRBJ1-1, with D possibly being TRBD1 (5 bases). The CDR3 consists of 12 residues. V was pared by 8 bases and J by 1 base, with 11 bases between. Germline-derived CDR1 and CDR2 are SQVTM and ANQGSEA.

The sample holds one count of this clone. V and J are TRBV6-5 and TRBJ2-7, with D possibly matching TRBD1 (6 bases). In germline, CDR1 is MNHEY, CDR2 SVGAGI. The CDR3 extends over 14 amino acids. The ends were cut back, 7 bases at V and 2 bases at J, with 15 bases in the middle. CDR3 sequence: CASTLGQSPYEQYF. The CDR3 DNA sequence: TGTGCCAGCACCCTAGGACAGAGCCCCTACGAGCAGTACTTC.

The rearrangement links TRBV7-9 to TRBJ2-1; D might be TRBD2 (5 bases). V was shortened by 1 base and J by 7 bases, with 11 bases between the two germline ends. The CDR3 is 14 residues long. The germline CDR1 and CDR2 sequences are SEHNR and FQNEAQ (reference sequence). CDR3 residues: CASSLGFQRNEQFF. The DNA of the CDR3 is TGTGCCAGCAGCTTAGGTTTCCAGCGGAATGAGCAGTTCTTC.

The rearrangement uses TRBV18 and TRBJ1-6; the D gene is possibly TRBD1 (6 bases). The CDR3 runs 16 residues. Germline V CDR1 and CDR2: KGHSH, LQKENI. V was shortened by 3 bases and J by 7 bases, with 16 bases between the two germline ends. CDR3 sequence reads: CASSPPMGAGNSPLHF. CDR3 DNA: TGTGCCAGCTCACCCCCCATGGGGGCCGGGAATTCACCCCTCCACTTT.

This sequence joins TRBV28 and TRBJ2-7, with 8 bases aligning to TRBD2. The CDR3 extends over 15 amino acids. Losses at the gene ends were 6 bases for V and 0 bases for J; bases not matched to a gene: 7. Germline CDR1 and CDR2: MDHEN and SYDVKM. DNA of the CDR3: TGTGCCAGCAGGGACCGGGGGGGCAGCTCCTACGAGCAGTACTTC. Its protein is CASRDRGGSSYEQYF.

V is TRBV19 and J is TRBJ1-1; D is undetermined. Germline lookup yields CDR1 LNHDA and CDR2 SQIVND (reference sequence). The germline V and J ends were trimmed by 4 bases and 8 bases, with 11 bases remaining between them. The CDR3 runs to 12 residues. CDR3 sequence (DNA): TGTGCCAGTAGTAAACGACCAGGAGAAGCTTTCTTT. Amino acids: CASSKRPGEAFF.

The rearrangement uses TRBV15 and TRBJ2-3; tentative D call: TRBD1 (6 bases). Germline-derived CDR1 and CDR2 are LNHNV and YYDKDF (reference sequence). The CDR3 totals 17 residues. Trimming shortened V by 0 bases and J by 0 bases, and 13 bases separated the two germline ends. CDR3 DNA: TGTGCCACCAGCAGAGATCTCAGGGGTTCTAGCACAGATACGCAGTATTTT. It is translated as CATSRDLRGSSTDTQYF.

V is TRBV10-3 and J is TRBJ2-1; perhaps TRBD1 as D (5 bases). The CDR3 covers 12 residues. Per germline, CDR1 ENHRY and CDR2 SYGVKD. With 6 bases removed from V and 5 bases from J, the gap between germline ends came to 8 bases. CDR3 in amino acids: CAISLGHNEQFF. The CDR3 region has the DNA TGTGCCATCAGCCTGGGGCACAATGAGCAGTTCTTC.

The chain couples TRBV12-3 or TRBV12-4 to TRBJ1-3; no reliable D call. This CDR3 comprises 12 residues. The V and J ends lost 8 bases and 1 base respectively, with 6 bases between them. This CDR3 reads CASDSSGNTIYF. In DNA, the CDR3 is TGTGCCAGCGACTCTTCTGGAAACACCATATATTTT.

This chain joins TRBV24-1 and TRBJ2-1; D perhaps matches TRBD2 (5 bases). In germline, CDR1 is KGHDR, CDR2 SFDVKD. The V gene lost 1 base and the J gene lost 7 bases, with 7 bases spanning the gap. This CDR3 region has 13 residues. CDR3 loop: CATSDLRGNEQFF. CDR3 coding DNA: TGTGCCACCAGTGATTTACGAGGGAATGAGCAGTTCTTC.

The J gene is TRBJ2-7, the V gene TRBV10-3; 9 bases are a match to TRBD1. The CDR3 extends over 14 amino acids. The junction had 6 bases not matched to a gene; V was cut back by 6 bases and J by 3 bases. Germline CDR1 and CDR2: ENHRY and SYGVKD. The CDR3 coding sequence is TGTGCCATCAGGGGGGGACAGGGAGGCTACGAGCAGTACTTC. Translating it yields CAIRGGQGGYEQYF.

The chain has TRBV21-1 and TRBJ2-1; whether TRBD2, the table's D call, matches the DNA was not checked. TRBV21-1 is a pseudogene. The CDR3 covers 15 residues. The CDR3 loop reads CASSINPRRHNEQFF. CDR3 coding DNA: TGTGCCAGTAGTATCAATCCAAGGAGACACAATGAGCAGTTCTTC.

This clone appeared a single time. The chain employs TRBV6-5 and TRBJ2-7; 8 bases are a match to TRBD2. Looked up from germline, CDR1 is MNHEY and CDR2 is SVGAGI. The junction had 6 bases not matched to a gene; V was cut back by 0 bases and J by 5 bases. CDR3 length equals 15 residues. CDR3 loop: CASSYSGAGGHEQYF. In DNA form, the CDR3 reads TGTGCCAGCAGTTACTCAGGGGCGGGAGGCCACGAGCAGTACTTC.

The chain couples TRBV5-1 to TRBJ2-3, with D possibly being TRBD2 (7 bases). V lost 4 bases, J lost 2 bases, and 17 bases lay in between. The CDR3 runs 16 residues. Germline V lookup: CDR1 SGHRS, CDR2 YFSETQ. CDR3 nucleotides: TGCGCCAGCAGCCCTGGGGGGGGCACCTTCACAGATACGCAGTATTTT. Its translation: CASSPGGGTFTDTQYF.

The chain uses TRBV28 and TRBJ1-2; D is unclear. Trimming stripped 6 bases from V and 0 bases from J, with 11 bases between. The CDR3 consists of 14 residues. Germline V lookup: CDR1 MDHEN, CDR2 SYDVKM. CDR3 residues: CASSPPVSNYGYTF. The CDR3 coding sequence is TGTGCCAGCAGCCCCCCGGTATCTAACTATGGCTACACCTTC.

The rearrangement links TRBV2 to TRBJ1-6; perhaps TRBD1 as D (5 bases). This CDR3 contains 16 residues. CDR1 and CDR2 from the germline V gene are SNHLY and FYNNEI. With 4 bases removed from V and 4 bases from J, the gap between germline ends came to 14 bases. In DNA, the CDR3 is TGTGCCAGCAGTGTCAGTGCAGGGAGGTATAATTCACCCCTCCACTTT. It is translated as CASSVSAGRYNSPLHF.

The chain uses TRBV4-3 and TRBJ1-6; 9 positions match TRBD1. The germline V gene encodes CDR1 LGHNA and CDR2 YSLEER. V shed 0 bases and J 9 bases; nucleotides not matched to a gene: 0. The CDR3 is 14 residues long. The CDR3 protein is CASSQEDRGSPLHF. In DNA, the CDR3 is TGCGCCAGCAGCCAAGAGGACAGGGGTTCACCCCTCCACTTT.

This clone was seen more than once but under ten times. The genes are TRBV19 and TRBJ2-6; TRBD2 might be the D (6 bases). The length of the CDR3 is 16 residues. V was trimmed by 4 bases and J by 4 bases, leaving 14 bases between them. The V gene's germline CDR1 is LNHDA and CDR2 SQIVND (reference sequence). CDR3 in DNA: TGTGCCAGTAGTACCTTGCGGGGTTCCGGGGCCAACGTCCTGACTTTC. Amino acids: CASSTLRGSGANVLTF. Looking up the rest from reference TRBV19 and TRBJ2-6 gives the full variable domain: DGGITQSPKYLFRKEGQNVTLSCEQNLNHDAMYWYRQDPGQGLRLIYYSQIVNDFQKGDIAEGYSVSREKKESFPLTVTSAQKNPTAFYLCASSTLRGSGANVLTFGAGSRLTVL.

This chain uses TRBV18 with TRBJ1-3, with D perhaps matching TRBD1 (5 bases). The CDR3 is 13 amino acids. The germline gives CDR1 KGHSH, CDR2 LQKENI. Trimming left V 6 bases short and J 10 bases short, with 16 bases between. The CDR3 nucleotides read TGTGCCAGCTCCCCTGAGGAGGGGTTAACCATATATTTT. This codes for CASSPEEGLTIYF.

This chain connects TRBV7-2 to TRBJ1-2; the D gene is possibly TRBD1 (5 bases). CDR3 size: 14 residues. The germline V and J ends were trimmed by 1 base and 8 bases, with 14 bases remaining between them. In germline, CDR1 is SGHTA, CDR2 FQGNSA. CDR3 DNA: TGTGCCAGCAGCTTAGTAGGCAGGGATCGAGGCTACACCTTC. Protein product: CASSLVGRDRGYTF.